This is a list of T cell receptor beta chains from one sample in a study of blood T cells in healthy people across ages. TCRdb processed the 5' RACE reads anew with MiXCR; each CDR3 protein has one entry. The sample records 630,000 or so distinct CDR3 sequences, approximately 30% being singletons. The sequenced sample was blood. These receptors were obtained from a woman of 80 years or more in good health. Both conserved end residues are part of each CDR3. D genes are given only for firm matches. Clone size is not always given. Where it is, it says once, few, many or a class for expanded clones.

TRBV5-5	.	TRBD1	TRBJ1-1	CANSLRDRGGGTEAFF	TGTGCCAACAGCCTCCGGGACAGGGGGGGGGGTACTGAAGCTTTCTTT
TRBV24-1	many	.	TRBJ2-1	CATRGSPGNEQFF	TGTGCCACCAGAGGGTCGCCGGGCAATGAGCAGTTCTTC
TRBV12-3/TRBV12-4	many	TRBD2	TRBJ2-1	CASSGASGGAYYNEQFF	TGTGCCAGCAGCGGTGCTAGCGGGGGGGCCTACTACAATGAGCAGTTCTTC
TRBV5-1	few	.	TRBJ1-1	CASSLAGRMGTEAFF	TGCGCCAGCAGCTTGGCCGGACGGATGGGCACTGAAGCTTTCTTT
TRBV28	many	.	TRBJ1-5	CASSLRDSDQPQHF	TGTGCCAGCAGTTTACGAGACAGTGATCAGCCCCAGCATTTT
TRBV18	.	.	TRBJ1-4	CASSPSGNNEKLFF	TGTGCCAGCTCACCGTCAGGGAACAATGAAAAACTGTTTTTT
TRBV30	few	TRBD1	TRBJ1-1	CAWSDPGQLNTEAFF	TGTGCCTGGAGTGACCCGGGACAGCTGAACACTGAAGCTTTCTTT
TRBV4-2	few	.	TRBJ1-5	CASSQVAGEPQPQHF	TGTGCCAGCAGCCAAGTAGCAGGGGAACCTCAGCCCCAGCATTTT
TRBV4-2	many	TRBD1	TRBJ1-6	CASSQGQGDSPLHF	TGTGCCAGCAGCCAAGGACAGGGGGATTCACCCCTCCACTTT
TRBV6-6	many	TRBD1	TRBJ2-7	CASKTGQGYPYEQYF	TGTGCCAGCAAAACAGGACAGGGATACCCCTACGAGCAGTACTTC
TRBV5-1	many	TRBD2	TRBJ2-4	CASSLVSGGAPGRVQYF	TGCGCCAGCAGCTTGGTGAGCGGGGGGGCGCCCGGACGGGTTCAGTACTTC
TRBV7-9	many	TRBD2	TRBJ2-7	CASSRSGGSSYEQYF	TGTGCCAGCAGCAGAAGCGGGGGGAGCTCCTACGAGCAGTACTTC
TRBV7-2	.	TRBD2	TRBJ2-1	CASRRGLAGLRRGNNEQFF	TGTGCCAGCAGACGAGGACTAGCGGGACTTAGGAGGGGGAACAATGAGCAGTTCTTC
TRBV13	many	TRBD1	TRBJ2-1	CASSTTDRGSYNEQFF	TGTGCCAGCAGCACCACGGACAGGGGGTCCTACAATGAGCAGTTCTTC
TRBV12-5	.	.	TRBJ1-2	CASGPQYPSYGYTF	TGTGCTAGTGGTCCGCAATACCCGAGCTATGGCTACACCTTC
TRBV25-1	many	.	TRBJ2-5	CASSEGSRTQYF	TGTGCCAGCAGTGAAGGGTCTCGAACCCAGTACTTC
TRBV4-2	many	TRBD2	TRBJ2-3	CASSSRGSGETDTQYF	TGTGCCAGCAGCTCCCGGGGGAGCGGGGAAACAGATACGCAGTATTTT
TRBV20-1	many	TRBD1	TRBJ1-1	CSARRRDRYTEAFF	TGCAGTGCTAGACGGAGGGACAGGTACACTGAAGCTTTCTTT
TRBV7-9	.	TRBD2	TRBJ2-7	CASQLPGLAKNYEQYF	TGTGCCAGCCAGCTGCCCGGACTAGCGAAAAACTACGAGCAGTACTTC
TRBV7-9	few	TRBD1	TRBJ1-2	CASSLDVWAGGLYGYTF	TGTGCCAGCAGCTTAGATGTTTGGGCAGGGGGCCTCTATGGCTACACCTTC
TRBV29-1	.	TRBD2	TRBJ2-6	CSVDSGRGANVLTF	TGCAGCGTCGATAGCGGGAGAGGGGCCAACGTCCTGACTTTC
TRBV5-1	few	.	TRBJ1-6	CASSLGRHPSPLHF	TGCGCCAGCAGCTTGGGCAGGCACCCCTCACCCCTCCACTTT
TRBV30	.	TRBD1	TRBJ1-1	CALVIGGWTEAFF	TGTGCCCTAGTTATAGGGGGCTGGACTGAAGCTTTCTTT
TRBV2	.	TRBD1	TRBJ2-3	CASTRGLPDTQYF	TGTGCCAGCACCAGGGGGCTTCCAGATACGCAGTATTTT
TRBV15	few	.	TRBJ1-5	CATSRRRTSNQPQHF	TGTGCCACCAGCAGGAGACGGACTAGCAATCAGCCCCAGCATTTT
TRBV7-2	once	.	TRBJ1-2	CASSPRPEYYGYTF	TGTGCCAGCAGCCCCAGACCTGAGTACTATGGCTACACCTTC
TRBV7-8	many	.	TRBJ2-7	CASSWSGTNFYEQYF	TGTGCCAGCAGCTGGTCCGGGACAAATTTCTACGAGCAGTACTTC
TRBV2	many	.	TRBJ2-3	CASSATVLADTQYF	TGTGCCAGCAGTGCTACGGTTTTGGCAGATACGCAGTATTTT
TRBV20-1	many	.	TRBJ1-2	CSASREGAGALNYGYTF	TGCAGTGCTTCCAGAGAGGGAGCAGGGGCCCTAAACTATGGCTACACCTTC
TRBV20-1	.	.	TRBJ2-4	CSGSHAAKNIQYF	TGCAGTGGGAGTCATGCGGCCAAAAACATTCAGTACTTC
TRBV20-1	.	.	TRBJ1-4	CSAVNWPRDRKLFF	TGCAGTGCTGTCAACTGGCCCCGAGACCGAAAACTGTTTTTT
TRBV29-1	.	TRBD1	TRBJ2-7	CSVEEDRGGFFYEQYF	TGCAGCGTTGAAGAGGACAGGGGGGGTTTTTTCTACGAGCAGTACTTC
TRBV7-2	many	.	TRBJ1-2	CASSPYIGYTF	TGTGCCAGCAGCCCATATATTGGCTACACCTTC
TRBV12-3/TRBV12-4	many	.	TRBJ2-3	CASSLADRLSTDTQYF	TGTGCCAGCAGTTTAGCTGACAGGCTAAGCACAGATACGCAGTATTTT
TRBV7-2	many	TRBD1	TRBJ2-5	CASQTDRGFRETQYF	TGTGCCAGCCAAACGGACAGGGGGTTTCGGGAGACCCAGTACTTC
TRBV2	many	TRBD1	TRBJ2-7	CASGILQGARSEQYF	TGTGCCAGCGGGATCTTACAGGGGGCGCGGAGCGAGCAGTACTTC
TRBV7-2	.	.	TRBJ2-1	CASSSTISSYNEQFF	TGTGCCAGCAGCTCAACTATATCCTCCTACAATGAGCAGTTCTTC
TRBV29-1	.	.	TRBJ1-1	CSVIVSRSEAFF	TGCAGCGTTATTGTCTCTCGCTCTGAAGCTTTCTTT
TRBV4-2	many	.	TRBJ2-3	CASSQDPGDTQYF	TGTGCCAGCAGCCAAGACCCGGGTGATACGCAGTATTTT
TRBV7-9	many	.	TRBJ1-4	CASSLGFQINEKLFF	TGTGCCAGCAGCTTAGGATTTCAGATTAATGAAAAACTGTTTTTT
TRBV21-1	.	.	TRBJ2-7	CASWEGKNYEQYF	TGTGCCAGCTGGGAAGGTAAAAATTACGAGCAGTACTTT
TRBV12-3/TRBV12-4	.	.	TRBJ2-7	CAGSRAHGAYEQYF	TGTGCCGGCAGTCGGGCCCACGGGGCCTACGAGCAGTACTTC
TRBV20-1	many	.	TRBJ2-3	CSARDLPTNTDTQYF	TGCAGTGCTAGAGATCTCCCGACTAACACAGATACGCAGTATTTT
TRBV7-8	many	.	TRBJ2-5	CASRTRETQYF	TGTGCCAGCAGGACCCGGGAGACCCAGTACTTC
TRBV9	.	.	TRBJ1-1	CASSVTSFSVSEAFF	TGTGCCAGCAGCGTAACGTCTTTTTCGGTCTCTGAAGCTTTCTTT
TRBV20-1	.	.	TRBJ2-3	CSAISGSKGDTQYF	TGCAGTGCTATAAGCGGGTCTAAGGGGGATACGCAGTATTTT
TRBV20-1	.	.	TRBJ1-2	CSAREGNLGRTNYGYTF	TGCAGTGCTAGAGAGGGTAACCTCGGACGGACTAACTATGGCTACACCTTC
TRBV29-1	.	TRBD2	TRBJ2-1	CSGEGNEQFF	TGCAGCGGGGAGGGGAATGAGCAGTTCTTC
TRBV3-1	many	TRBD2	TRBJ2-1	CASSLGTSGIAGYNEQFF	TGTGCCAGCAGCCTGGGGACTAGCGGGATAGCGGGGTACAATGAGCAGTTCTTC
TRBV6-2/TRBV6-3	.	.	TRBJ2-2	CASKGGRTGELFF	TGTGCCAGCAAAGGGGGGCGGACCGGGGAGCTGTTTTTT
TRBV29-1	.	.	TRBJ2-4	CSVETGELAKNIQYF	TGCAGCGTTGAAACCGGAGAGTTAGCCAAAAACATTCAGTACTTC
TRBV9	many	TRBD2	TRBJ2-1	CASSVGSGASQFF	TGTGCCAGCAGCGTGGGCAGCGGGGCTTCGCAGTTCTTC
TRBV30	few	TRBD1	TRBJ1-4	CAWNRGRVNEKLFF	TGTGCCTGGAACAGGGGACGGGTCAATGAAAAACTGTTTTTT
TRBV28	.	.	TRBJ1-2	CASSFSRRGLNTNYGYTF	TGTGCCAGCAGTTTCAGTCGGAGGGGACTCAACACTAACTATGGCTACACCTTC
TRBV28	many	.	TRBJ1-4	CASSLRRLKAEKLFF	TGTGCCAGCAGTTTACGGCGCCTAAAGGCCGAAAAACTGTTTTTT
TRBV6-5	few	TRBD1	TRBJ2-2	CASSYSSGRGLTGELFF	TGTGCCAGCAGTTACTCGAGTGGCAGGGGGCTTACCGGGGAGCTGTTTTTT
TRBV5-6	.	TRBD2	TRBJ2-5	CASSLDLAGEETQYF	TGTGCCAGCAGCTTGGACCTAGCGGGAGAAGAGACCCAGTACTTC
TRBV20-1	.	TRBD2	TRBJ2-3	CSALSGGGTDTQYF	TGCAGTGCCCTGAGCGGGGGGGGGACAGATACGCAGTATTTT
TRBV7-2	.	.	TRBJ1-4	CASSLVMGTTNEKLFF	TGTGCCAGCAGCTTAGTGATGGGGACAACTAATGAAAAACTGTTTTTT